This T cell receptor beta chain was profiled in a study of blood T cell repertoires in COVID-19 (TCRdb year 2020). Notes on the research overall: Samples from collaborators originated in the United States, Italy and Spain and spanned both the acute and convalescent phases of COVID-19. The repertoires were made available in a free public database intended to serve as a resource for research on the immune response to SARS-CoV-2. Sample metadata almost always included a de-identified subject ID, COVID-19 status, age in years and sex. Where HLA class I and class II types were available, the types were taken from metadata supplied by the sample provider, not from assay-based typing. Samples came from the ongoing ImmuneRACE study (first 160 participants) plus 1,254 subjects from 6 global collaborators. Deeply sampled blood TCRbeta repertoires from subjects exposed to, actively infected with, or recovered from COVID-19 were included in the dataset. The prospective study material was composed of cDNA or gDNA derived from T cells, B-cell-depleted T cells, or PBMCs. Points the paper makes about the study in general: Clinical and demographic metadata were provided uncurated, with the amount varying by source and participant.

This clone is a singleton in its sample. The antigen it binds to is not known. Per-base quality was not reported, and no clone a single base away is much larger than it. The collaborating institutions used their own protocols to collect whole blood in K2EDTA tubes. For TCRbeta analysis, collaborators shipped samples in one of three forms: frozen whole blood, isolated PBMCs, or DNA extracted from either of those sample types. TCRbeta CDR3 regions were amplified from genomic DNA by means of the immunoSEQ Assay, a bias-controlled multiplex PCR. In the source study's methods: The number of nucleated cells in each sample was estimated from the amplification of reference gene primers within the assay. To quantify the absolute abundance of each unique TCRbeta CDR3 rearrangement, sequence reads were collapsed and filtered. For each sample, productive Simpson clonality was calculated as the square root of Simpson's diversity index across productive rearrangements. TCRdb holds this immuneACCESS table with in-frame rearrangements only. Some clones are missing; in checked studies, unresolved V genes explain under half, and the rest has no known cause. V, J and clone size derive from that table, while D and trimming were established from the DNA sequence. Within this sample are about 160,000 clones, with about 92% of them counted one time only. The ten largest clones add up to roughly a sixth of the sample.

V loses 0 bases at its end and J loses 3 bases; junction bases beyond the gene matches: 5. According to the germline V gene, CDR1 reads MNHEY and CDR2 reads SVGAGI. Including cysteine and phenylalanine, the CDR3 has 15 amino acids. The DNA shown is the 45-base CDR3, in frame from base 1. This receptor chain uses TRBV6-5 and TRBJ2-7; TRBD1 agrees with 7 junctional bases. The TCR was taken from a man in his 60s with active or convalescent COVID-19. Sequencing was carried out using peripheral blood. The bases are TGTGCCAGCAGTTACTCGCTGTGGGACAGCTACGAGCAGTACTTC. Its protein product is CASSYSLWDSYEQYF.